A selection of T cell receptor beta chains follows, all from one sample in a study of regulatory T cells in long-lasting Graves disease. TCRdb analysed the multiplex PCR reads with MiXCR anew, one entry per CDR3 protein. The profile covers about 470,000 distinct CDR3 sequences, with less than 25% appearing a single time and 6.5% to 8% taken by the ten largest. Sequenced material: peripheral blood mononuclear cells (PBMCs), taken when the disease was refractory, from a patient treated with antithyroid drugs. The receptors originated from a female donor with Graves disease. CDR3s include the opening cysteine and the closing phenylalanine or tryptophan. The D gene is left open where the match is weak. Size tells how often a clone was seen (once, few, many) or the class of an expanded clone, and some rows leave it out.

cdr3_nt | cdr3_aa | v_call | d_call | j_call | clone_size
TGTGCCAGCAGTTTTATGGGGGACGAGCAGTACTTC | CASSFMGDEQYF | TRBV27 | - | TRBJ2-7 | -
TGCAGTGCTACTCCTAACTACGAGCAGTACTTC | CSATPNYEQYF | TRBV20-1 | - | TRBJ2-7 | many
TGTGCCAGCAGTTTACGGACCAGCTCCTATAATTCACCCCTCCACTTT | CASSLRTSSYNSPLHF | TRBV27 | - | TRBJ1-6 | many
TGTGCCAGCAGCCCCACCTTCACGGCCGGGGAGCTGTTTTTT | CASSPTFTAGELFF | TRBV7-3 | - | TRBJ2-2 | many
TGCAGTGCACCGGACATGGACGCGAACACCGGGGAGCTGTTTTTT | CSAPDMDANTGELFF | TRBV20-1 | - | TRBJ2-2 | -
TGCAGTGCTAGGGAGGGAAGGTCCGATCAGCCCCAGCATTTT | CSAREGRSDQPQHF | TRBV20-1 | - | TRBJ1-5 | few
TGTGCCAGCACCCAGGGTTTCTATGGCTACACCTTC | CASTQGFYGYTF | TRBV28 | - | TRBJ1-2 | -
TGTGCCAGCTCATCCCCACTACGCTCTGGAAACACCATATATTTT | CASSSPLRSGNTIYF | TRBV18 | - | TRBJ1-3 | -
TGCAGCGTTGAAGATCGACTAGCGGAGACCTACGATGAGCAGTTCTTC | CSVEDRLAETYDEQFF | TRBV29-1 | TRBD2 | TRBJ2-1 | -
TGTGCCAGCAGTTACTCGAACCGCCCCCCACTGAACTACGAGCAGTACTTC | CASSYSNRPPLNYEQYF | TRBV6-5 | - | TRBJ2-7 | -
TGCAGCGTTGAAGGTGTCTCTGGGGCCAACGTCCTGACTTTC | CSVEGVSGANVLTF | TRBV29-1 | - | TRBJ2-6 | few
TGTGCCAGCAGCCACCCCCTGGGACCGGGAGCTGGAAACACCATATATTTT | CASSHPLGPGAGNTIYF | TRBV3-1 | - | TRBJ1-3 | -
TGTGCCAGCAGGAGCGTAGCGGGAGCGTTAGATACGCAGTATTTT | CASRSVAGALDTQYF | TRBV6-1 | TRBD2 | TRBJ2-3 | -
TGTGCCAGCAGCTTGGGGGTGGATGGCTACACCTTC | CASSLGVDGYTF | TRBV28 | - | TRBJ1-2 | many
TGCGCCAGCAGCTTTGACGGGACCTCTGGAAACACCATATATTTT | CASSFDGTSGNTIYF | TRBV5-1 | - | TRBJ1-3 | few
TGTGCCAGCAGTTTCGGCAGGGGGGTTGGCTACACCTTC | CASSFGRGVGYTF | TRBV27 | TRBD1 | TRBJ1-2 | many
TGTGCCAGCAGTTTACGAACCACAGGGAACACTGAAGCTTTCTTT | CASSLRTTGNTEAFF | TRBV27 | - | TRBJ1-1 | many
TGTGCCAGTGGAGAATATAGCAATCAGCCCCAGCATTTT | CASGEYSNQPQHF | TRBV19 | - | TRBJ1-5 | -
TGTGCCAGCAGCCAAGTTTCGGGGACTGGGGCCAACGTCCTGACTTTC | CASSQVSGTGANVLTF | TRBV3-1 | - | TRBJ2-6 | few
TGTGCCAGCAGTTCATTTATAAGGGCGGGAGGGGATAGGAGAAACATTCAGTACTTC | CASSSFIRAGGDRRNIQYF | TRBV28 | TRBD2 | TRBJ2-4 | many
TGTGCCAGTAGAAGACCTAATAACTATGGCTACACCTTC | CASRRPNNYGYTF | TRBV19 | - | TRBJ1-2 | few
TGCGCCAGCAGGGGCAGCACCCAAGAGACCCAGTACTTC | CASRGSTQETQYF | TRBV10-2 | - | TRBJ2-5 | many
TGTGCCAGTGCGACAGCTAACTCAAACTATGGCTACACCTTC | CASATANSNYGYTF | TRBV7-9 | - | TRBJ1-2 | -
TGTGCCTGGACTAGCGGAGGTGGCGGGTTTGGCGAGCAGTACTTC | CAWTSGGGGFGEQYF | TRBV30 | TRBD2 | TRBJ2-7 | -
TGCAGTGCTAGAGATATGGCTAGCGGGACCCACGAGCAGTACTTC | CSARDMASGTHEQYF | TRBV20-1 | TRBD2 | TRBJ2-7 | -
TGTGCCAGCAGCCTCCCCGGACGTCTCGGGAGGTCGGGGGAGACCCAGTACTTC | CASSLPGRLGRSGETQYF | TRBV6-1 | TRBD2 | TRBJ2-5 | few
TGTGCCAGCAGTTCTCGGCCAGGGCCATCCTACGAGCAGTACTTC | CASSSRPGPSYEQYF | TRBV27 | - | TRBJ2-7 | many
TGTGCCAGCAGCTTAGATTTTGGGGGGACTGAAGCTTTCTTT | CASSLDFGGTEAFF | TRBV11-2 | - | TRBJ1-1 | many
TGTGCCAGCATCGACATGGGGAGGAGCACAGGTACGCAGTATTTT | CASIDMGRSTGTQYF | TRBV27 | - | TRBJ2-3 | -
TGTGCCAGCAGTTGGGGCCAGGGGCCAGGCGCTTTCTTT | CASSWGQGPGAFF | TRBV27 | - | TRBJ1-1 | few
TGTGCCAGCAGTGAACATCCAGTTAGGCAAGAGACCCAGTACTTC | CASSEHPVRQETQYF | TRBV6-1 | - | TRBJ2-5 | many
TGTGCTAGCAAGCGGGACTACAATGAGCAGTTCTTC | CASKRDYNEQFF | TRBV12-5 | TRBD2 | TRBJ2-1 | many
TGCAGCGTTAGGTCAGGGGGCACCGGGGAGCTGTTTTTT | CSVRSGGTGELFF | TRBV29-1 | TRBD1 | TRBJ2-2 | -
TGTGCCAGCAGTTACTACAAGAGCCCGGAAGAGACCCAGTACTTC | CASSYYKSPEETQYF | TRBV6-5 | - | TRBJ2-5 | many
TGTGCCAGCAGCGCAGCGGAGACCCAGTACTTC | CASSAAETQYF | TRBV7-2 | - | TRBJ2-5 | -
TGTGCCAGCAGCTTGCTGGCGCTTTTAGCCAAAAACATTCAGTACTTC | CASSLLALLAKNIQYF | TRBV5-6 | - | TRBJ2-4 | few
TGTGCCAGCAGCCCATCTAGCGGGGCCTCCTACGAGCAGTACTTC | CASSPSSGASYEQYF | TRBV3-1 | TRBD2 | TRBJ2-7 | many
TGCGCCAGCAGAAGTACGGTGGAGTTGTTTTTT | CASRSTVELFF | TRBV5-1 | - | TRBJ2-2 | few
TGTGCCAGCAGCTTAAAGGGGACACGTCCTTCAGCGCTCGACGAGCAGTACTTC | CASSLKGTRPSALDEQYF | TRBV7-6 | - | TRBJ2-7 | many
TGTGCCAGCAGTGAGGATGCAGGGTATGCTTCACCCCTCCACTTT | CASSEDAGYASPLHF | TRBV2 | - | TRBJ1-6 | many
TGCAGTGCTAGAGATGTCGGAAACACCATATATTTT | CSARDVGNTIYF | TRBV20-1 | - | TRBJ1-3 | few
TGTGCCAGCAGTTTCGGCGGGTCCGGGGAGCCGTTTTTT | CASSFGGSGEPFF | TRBV28 | - | TRBJ2-2 | few
TGCAGTGCCGTCGTAGGCTACGAGCAGTACTTC | CSAVVGYEQYF | TRBV20-1 | - | TRBJ2-7 | -
TGTGCCAGCGGGACGGGGGGAAGAGAGACCCAGTACTTC | CASGTGGRETQYF | TRBV6-1 | TRBD2 | TRBJ2-5 | -
TGTGCCAGCAGTTTGTACGGGGGATCCACCGGGGAGCTGTTTTTT | CASSLYGGSTGELFF | TRBV12-3/TRBV12-4 | - | TRBJ2-2 | many
TGTGCCTGGAGTTCGCTAGAGACAGGGGAGGGAAACACCATATATTTT | CAWSSLETGEGNTIYF | TRBV30 | TRBD1 | TRBJ1-3 | few
TGCGCCAGCAGTTCGGAGGGACCGCGCACCGGGGAGCTGTTTTTT | CASSSEGPRTGELFF | TRBV5-1 | - | TRBJ2-2 | few
TGTGCCAGCAGCCCCCCGGGGGCCCCCTACGAGCAGTACTTC | CASSPPGAPYEQYF | TRBV7-2 | - | TRBJ2-7 | -
TGTGCCAGCAGCTCCGGCGGGTTCTTATTAGAAAAACTGTTTTTT | CASSSGGFLLEKLFF | TRBV7-9 | - | TRBJ1-4 | few
TGTGCCAGCAGCTCTACAGGGGTAGCCAACGTCCTGACTTTC | CASSSTGVANVLTF | TRBV5-5 | TRBD1 | TRBJ2-6 | few
TGCAGCGTTGAAGGAGGGAAAGCCAAAAACATTCAGTACTTC | CSVEGGKAKNIQYF | TRBV29-1 | - | TRBJ2-4 | -
TGTGCCAGCACCCTAGCTAACGAGCAGTACTTC | CASTLANEQYF | TRBV6-1 | - | TRBJ2-7 | few
TGTGCCAGCAGTTTAGGGGGGCAGATCTATGGCTACACCTTC | CASSLGGQIYGYTF | TRBV12-3/TRBV12-4 | - | TRBJ1-2 | many
TGTGCCAGCAGCTTAGGTACCCTGGCCCAAGAGACCCAGTACTTC | CASSLGTLAQETQYF | TRBV11-2 | - | TRBJ2-5 | many
TGTGCCAGCAAGGACGGGGGAAATCAGCCCCAGCATTTT | CASKDGGNQPQHF | TRBV12-3/TRBV12-4 | - | TRBJ1-5 | many
TGTGCCAGCAGCTTATACGCGGGAGGGCCGTCCGAGCAGTACTTC | CASSLYAGGPSEQYF | TRBV7-6 | TRBD2 | TRBJ2-7 | few
TGTGCCAGCAGCTTGACAGGGATGAGGGTCTCTGGCTACACCTTC | CASSLTGMRVSGYTF | TRBV5-6 | - | TRBJ1-2 | many
TGTGCCAGCAGCTCAGTAATTGGCATGATTCCCACTGAAGCTTTCTTT | CASSSVIGMIPTEAFF | TRBV7-9 | - | TRBJ1-1 | -